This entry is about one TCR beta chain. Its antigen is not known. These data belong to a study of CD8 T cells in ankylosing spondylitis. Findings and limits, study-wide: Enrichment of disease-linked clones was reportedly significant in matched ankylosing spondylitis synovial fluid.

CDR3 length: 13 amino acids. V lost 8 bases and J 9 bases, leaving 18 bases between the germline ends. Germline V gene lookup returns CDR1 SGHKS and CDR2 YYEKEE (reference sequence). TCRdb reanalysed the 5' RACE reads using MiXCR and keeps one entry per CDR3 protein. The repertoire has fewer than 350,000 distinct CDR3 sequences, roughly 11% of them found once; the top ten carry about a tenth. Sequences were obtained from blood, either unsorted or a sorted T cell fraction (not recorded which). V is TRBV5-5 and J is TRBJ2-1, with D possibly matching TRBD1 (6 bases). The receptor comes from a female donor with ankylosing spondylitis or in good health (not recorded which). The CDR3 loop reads CASSGTQLSEQFF. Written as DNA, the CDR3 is TGTGCCAGTTCCGGGACACAGCTAAGTGAGCAGTTCTTC.